This T cell receptor beta chain originates from a study of identical twins. A universal primer binding site was introduced by template switching. The final cDNA contained unique molecular identifiers. MiXCR was run by TCRdb on the 5' RACE reads, yielding one entry per CDR3 protein. The top ten clones hold less than 0.35% of a sample with about 1.7 million distinct CDR3 sequences, under 35% of them seen once. Study-wide findings and caveats: Alpha sequences that were out-of-frame and twin-shared showed an excess of low generation probability. Zero-insertion findings could be partly confounded by invariant cells (MAIT and iNKT cells). The study drew conclusions from cross-sectional statistical analysis, not from following the same donors.

This clonotype was seen only a few times. Antigen unknown. Germline trimming cut 0 bases from V and 5 bases from J; bases unmatched to any gene: 1. Germline V gene sequence: CDR1 MNHEY, CDR2 SVGAGI. This CDR3 spans 14 amino acids. The specimen was cord blood. The V call is TRBV6-5, the J call TRBJ2-3, with TRBD2 identical over 8 bases. The sequence was collected from a newborn girl in good health. DNA for the CDR3: TGTGCCAGCAGTTACTCCGGGACTAGAGATACGCAGTATTTT. As protein: CASSYSGTRDTQYF.